The clone carrying this TCR beta chain was counted only a few times. Its antigen is currently unknown. Expressed TCRB transcripts got sequenced, as all isolated RNA was reverse transcribed. Some clones are missing from TCRdb's copy, which holds only in-frame ones; the method was immunoSEQ multiplex PCR. Here the sample spans around 250,000 clones, about 23% being singletons. The sample is drawn from a study of beta chain features in type 1 diabetes. Study findings and constraints: When VDJ junctions were examined, type 1 diabetes patients showed fewer insertions and more deletions. Type 1 diabetes patients showed a moderate but significant shortening of TCRB CDR3s in all four CD4+ subsets.

Per the germline V gene, CDR1 is SEHNR and CDR2 is FQNEAQ (reference sequence). V lost 5 bases and J 5 bases, leaving 5 bases between the germline ends. CDR3 length equals 11 residues. The clonotype was recovered from a woman in her 30s with type 1 diabetes. The specimen was naive CD4+ T cells from blood. The chain uses TRBV7-9 and TRBJ2-3; possible D gene TRBD2, 5 bases. The DNA for the CDR3 is TGTGCCAGCAGCCGGGGAGATACGCAGTATTTT. Its translation is CASSRGDTQYF.